These 7 T cell receptor beta chains originate from one sample sequenced in a study of CD8 T cells in Susac syndrome. Random hexamers were used to reverse transcribe an amount of roughly 0.45 to 1 ug RNA. One entry per CDR3 protein, called by TCRdb with MiXCR from the immunoSEQ multiplex PCR reads. The sample carries some 150,000 distinct CDR3 sequences, approximately 96% recorded once. Sequencing used CD4+ T cells from PBMCs. The receptor source for this set is a human donor with Susac syndrome.

The chain joins TRBV5-4 to TRBJ1-1, with D uncertain. The V gene lost 2 bases and the J gene lost 6 bases, with 8 bases spanning the gap. Per the germline V gene, CDR1 is SGHNT and CDR2 is YYREEE (reference sequence). The CDR3 covers 12 residues. CDR3 amino acids: CASSFYGSEAFF. The CDR3 bases are TGTGCCAGCAGCTTTTACGGGTCTGAAGCTTTCTTT.

The chain joins TRBV20-1 to TRBJ1-1, with D possibly TRBD1 on 5 matching bases. Germline CDR1 reads DFQATT; CDR2 reads SNEGSKA (reference sequence). This CDR3 has 13 residues. Between the trimmed V and J ends, which lost 1 base and 3 bases, there was a span of 9 bases. In DNA, the CDR3 is TGCAGTGCTAGAGGCACAGGTTACACTGAAGCTTTCTTT. This gives the protein CSARGTGYTEAFF.

This chain joins TRBV20-1 and TRBJ2-7; D might be TRBD1 (6 bases). Germline CDR1 is DFQATT and CDR2 is SNEGSKA (reference sequence). The CDR3 runs 11 residues. The V gene lost 6 bases and the J gene lost 5 bases, with 11 bases spanning the gap. The CDR3 region is CSAQDRDEQYF. Here the CDR3 DNA reads TGCAGTGCCCAGGACAGAGACGAGCAGTACTTC.

The chain links TRBV18 to TRBJ2-5; D remains ambiguous. Trimming removed 5 bases at V and 5 bases at J, with 9 bases between. The CDR3 consists of 12 residues. The germline CDR1 and CDR2 sequences are KGHSH and LQKENI. For the CDR3, the DNA is TGTGCCAGCTCAGCAAATAGGGAGACCCAGTACTTC. Translating gives CASSANRETQYF.

The chain joins TRBV29-1 to TRBJ1-6, with TRBD1 as a possible D gene (6 bases). Germline V CDR1 and CDR2: SQVTM, ANQGSEA. The V and J ends lost 6 bases and 12 bases respectively, with 21 bases between them. The CDR3 has 14 residues. The CDR3, as DNA: TGCAGCGTAGGGGGGGGGTCTCCCCTTGAACCCCTCCACTTT. Amino acid sequence: CSVGGGSPLEPLHF.

The J gene is TRBJ2-3, the V gene TRBV5-1; TRBD2 agrees at 13 bases. With 5 bases clipped from V and 2 bases from J, the junction kept 8 bases outside the gene matches. In germline, CDR1 is SGHRS, CDR2 YFSETQ. The CDR3 consists of 17 residues. CDR3 protein: CASSPGTSGDFTDTQYF. The CDR3 DNA is TGCGCCAGCAGTCCCGGGACTAGCGGGGATTTCACAGATACGCAGTATTTT.

This chain connects TRBV20-1 to TRBJ1-1; D may be TRBD1 (5 bases). This CDR3 spans 12 amino acids. Per germline, CDR1 DFQATT and CDR2 SNEGSKA (reference sequence). Trimming stripped 2 bases from V and 5 bases from J, with 9 bases between. CDR3 in amino acids: CSARPGGTEAFF. As DNA, the CDR3 is TGCAGTGCTAGACCGGGGGGGACTGAAGCTTTCTTT.